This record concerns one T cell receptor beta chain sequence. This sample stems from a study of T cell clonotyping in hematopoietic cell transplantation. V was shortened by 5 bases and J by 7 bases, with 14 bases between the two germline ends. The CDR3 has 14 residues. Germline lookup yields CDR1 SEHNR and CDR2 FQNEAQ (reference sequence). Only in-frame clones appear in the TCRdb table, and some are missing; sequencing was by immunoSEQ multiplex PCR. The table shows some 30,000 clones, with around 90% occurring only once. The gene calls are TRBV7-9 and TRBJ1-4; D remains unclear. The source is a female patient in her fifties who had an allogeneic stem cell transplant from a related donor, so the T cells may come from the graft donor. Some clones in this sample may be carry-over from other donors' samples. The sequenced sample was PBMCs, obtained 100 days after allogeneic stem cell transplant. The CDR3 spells CASSLSGPAEKLFF. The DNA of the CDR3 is TGTGCCAGCAGCCTCTCCGGGCCCGCTGAAAAACTGTTTTTT.